This TCR beta chain was documented in a study of shared clonotypes between healthy human individuals. Study-level points and caveats: Shared clonotypes across all four donors exceeded non-shared ones in generation probability. Apart from blood, nothing was sampled; tissue repertoires likely differ.

Study donors comprised healthy, HIV-negative adults devoid of recent acute infection or vaccination. Splitting the CD4+ cells yielded a CD45RA+ naive subset and a CD45RA-negative memory subset. The protocol was immunoSEQ multiplex PCR, while the TCRdb copy is restricted to in-frame clones and leaves out a portion. The sample lists over a million clones, about four fifths seen once, with roughly 0.57% in the top ten. This clone was observed a handful of times. Its antigen is not identified. Germline values: CDR1 MNHNS, CDR2 SASEGT. Trimming shortened V by 8 bases and J by 2 bases, and 12 bases separated the two germline ends. The CDR3 sequence is 13 residues long.

This chain links TRBV6-1 with TRBJ1-2; D unclear. The source is a man aged 18-30 years in good health. Some clones in this sample may be carry-over from other donors' samples. The sample comprised memory CD4+ T cells from PBMCs. Described subset: CD45RA-negative fraction. The CDR3 here is CASRRETNYGYTF. CDR3 DNA: TGTGCCAGCCGTCGGGAGACAAACTATGGCTACACCTTC.